Presented here are 31 T cell receptor beta chains from one specimen sequenced in a study of blood T cell repertoires in COVID-19. Assay: immunoSEQ multiplex PCR; the TCRdb copy retains only in-frame clones and omits some. The sample lists a few hundred thousand clones, around 89% seen once, with around 13% in the top ten. The specimen sequenced was peripheral blood. The origin of the receptors is a woman in her fifties or sixties with acute or convalescent COVID-19.

The chain is built from TRBV28 and TRBJ1-1; 7 positions agree with TRBD1. Germline V gene sequence: CDR1 MDHEN, CDR2 SYDVKM. J gave up 1 base and V 6 bases, and 5 bases lay outside the gene matches. The CDR3 consists of 14 residues. The CDR3 reads CASRPGGRNTEAFF. The CDR3 region has the DNA TGTGCCAGCAGACCAGGGGGGCGGAACACTGAAGCTTTCTTT.

The V call is TRBV24-1, the J call TRBJ2-3; D unclear. Trimming stripped 1 base from V and 0 bases from J, with 16 bases between. Germline V gene lookup returns CDR1 KGHDR and CDR2 SFDVKD. The CDR3 contains 18 residues. This chain's CDR3 is CATSDFRVAGVSTDTQYF. The CDR3 nucleotides read TGTGCCACCAGTGATTTTCGCGTTGCAGGTGTAAGCACAGATACGCAGTATTTT.

CDR3 sequence (DNA): TGTGCCAGCAGTCTTAGCAGGAACACTGAAGCTTTCTTT. Translated, it gives CASSLSRNTEAFF. The J gene is TRBJ1-1, the V gene TRBV6-5; no clear D. This CDR3 contains 13 residues. CDR1 and CDR2 (germline): MNHEY, SVGAGI. V was cut by 5 bases and J by 1 base, with 8 bases left in between.

The V call is TRBV29-1, the J call TRBJ1-4; TRBD1 matches at 7 bases. V gave up 6 bases and J gave up 8 bases; unmatched junction bases: 9. In germline, CDR1 is SQVTM, CDR2 ANQGSEA. The CDR3 runs 13 residues. CDR3 bases: TGCAGCGTCGCGACAGGGAGTTGGGAAAAACTGTTTTTT. Its translation is CSVATGSWEKLFF.

The V and J genes are TRBV18 and TRBJ2-2; D call uncertain. V lost 0 bases to trimming and J lost 4 bases, with 6 bases between them. Germline CDR1 KGHSH, CDR2 LQKENI. This CDR3 comprises 14 residues. CDR3 in amino acids: CASSPPWSTGELFF. The CDR3 DNA follows: TGTGCCAGCTCACCACCGTGGAGCACCGGGGAGCTGTTTTTT.

The chain has TRBV19 and TRBJ2-7; TRBD2 might be the D (5 bases). Germline loops: CDR1 LNHDA, CDR2 SQIVND (reference sequence). The CDR3 contains 14 residues. V was pared by 1 base and J by 6 bases, with 13 bases between. The CDR3 DNA reads TGTGCCAGTAGTATAGGTCCTAGCTCGGGCGAGCAGTACTTC. This gives the protein CASSIGPSSGEQYF.

This rearrangement joins TRBV6-5 to TRBJ1-1, with 7 bases identical to TRBD1. J lost 3 bases, V lost 7 bases, and 5 bases had no gene match. This CDR3 contains 13 residues. The germline gives CDR1 MNHEY, CDR2 SVGAGI. CDR3 DNA sequence: TGTGCCAGCACTCCTACAGGGGACACTGAAGCTTTCTTT. This sequence encodes CASTPTGDTEAFF.

The chain carries TRBV19 and TRBJ2-3; 12 bases are a match to TRBD2. V shed 5 bases and J 14 bases; nucleotides not matched to a gene: 11. From germline, CDR1 is LNHDA and CDR2 SQIVND (reference sequence). The CDR3 length is 14 residues. The CDR3 coding sequence is TGTGCCAGTAGTCAACTAGCGGGAGGCGGGGGGCGGTATTTT. It is translated as CASSQLAGGGGRYF.

This chain uses TRBV7-2 with TRBJ2-1, with D possibly TRBD1 on 6 matching bases. CDR1 and CDR2 from the germline V gene are SGHTA and FQGNSA. Trimming left V 1 base short and J 8 bases short, with 12 bases between. The CDR3 is made up of 14 amino acids. The CDR3 DNA reads TGTGCCAGCAGCTTAGGAGGGGGAAGGGATGAGCAGTTCTTC. It yields the protein CASSLGGGRDEQFF.

The gene calls are TRBV2 and TRBJ1-6, with TRBD1 matching over 7 bases. The germline CDR1 and CDR2 sequences are SNHLY and FYNNEI. This CDR3 spans 14 amino acids. Unmatched junction bases numbered 8, after V lost 6 bases and J lost 9 bases. As DNA, the CDR3 is TGTGCCAGCAGGATAGACAGGGAAATTTCACCCCTCCACTTT. As protein: CASRIDREISPLHF.

The chain links TRBV7-2 to TRBJ1-5, with unresolved D. The germline V and J ends were trimmed by 2 bases and 1 base, with 6 bases remaining between them. The CDR3 has 14 amino acids. Germline V CDR1 and CDR2: SGHTA, FQGNSA. The CDR3 spells CASSLKESNQPQHF. CDR3 nucleotides: TGTGCCAGCAGCTTAAAGGAGAGCAATCAGCCCCAGCATTTT.

The chain is built from TRBV2 and TRBJ1-6; 7 nucleotides agree with TRBD1. CDR3 length: 18 residues. Germline-derived CDR1 and CDR2 are SNHLY and FYNNEI. With V trimmed by 6 bases and J by 2 bases, 13 bases remained unmatched. CDR3 in DNA: TGTGCCAGCAGCGCTAAAGGGACAGCGGATGCCTATAATTCACCCCTCCACTTT. Amino acids: CASSAKGTADAYNSPLHF.

V usage is TRBV7-6 and J usage is TRBJ1-3; TRBD1 agrees at 8 bases. Unmatched junction bases numbered 7, after V lost 1 base and J lost 2 bases. Germline V gene lookup returns CDR1 SGHVS and CDR2 FNYEAQ. This CDR3 contains 17 residues. The CDR3 nucleotides are TGTGCCAGCAGCTTAGTTCAGGGGGCGACTGCTGGAAACACCATATATTTT. Translating gives CASSLVQGATAGNTIYF. The whole variable domain, remainder taken from reference TRBV7-6 and TRBJ1-3, is GAGVSQSPRYKVTKRGQDVALRCDPISGHVSLYWYRQALGQGPEFLTYFNYEAQQDKSGLPNDRFSAERPEGSISTLTIQRTEQRDSAMYRCASSLVQGATAGNTIYFGEGSWLTVV.

The rearrangement joins TRBV4-3 to TRBJ1-1; perhaps TRBD1 as D (5 bases). Germline-derived CDR1 and CDR2 are LGHNA and YSLEER. Trimming cost V 0 bases and J 5 bases, with 13 bases left between them. CDR3 length: 15 amino acids. The CDR3 DNA reads as TGCGCCAGCAGCCAAGATGGGGGGTTAGGGACTGAAGCTTTCTTT. Its translation: CASSQDGGLGTEAFF.

This clone was counted only a few times. This rearrangement joins TRBV9 to TRBJ1-6, with 10 bases lining up with TRBD1. Unmatched junction bases numbered 7, after V lost 3 bases and J lost 10 bases. Germline CDR1 reads SGDLS; CDR2 reads YYNGEE. The CDR3 spans 15 residues. CDR3: CASSGQGADVSPLHF. In nucleotides, the CDR3 is TGTGCCAGCAGCGGACAGGGGGCCGACGTATCACCCCTCCACTTT.

The chain carries TRBV28 and TRBJ1-5; possibly TRBD1 for D (5 bases). The ends were cut back, 6 bases at V and 0 bases at J, with 21 bases in the middle. Germline V CDR1 and CDR2: MDHEN, SYDVKM. The CDR3 is 18 residues long. The CDR3 DNA reads TGTGCCAGCAGGATATACGGGACTTCGGGGTATAGCAATCAGCCCCAGCATTTT. It specifies CASRIYGTSGYSNQPQHF.

The CDR3 DNA reads as TGTGCCAGCAGCGGCTTTTCGGCCCGGGCAGATACGCAGTATTTT. As protein: CASSGFSARADTQYF. V gene TRBV14 combines with J gene TRBJ2-3; D gene uncertain. V was clipped by 5 bases and J by 4 bases, with 16 bases between them. This CDR3 is 15 amino acids long. The germline CDR1 and CDR2 sequences are SGHDN and FVKESK.

The chain is built from TRBV10-2 and TRBJ2-1, with TRBD2 matching over 9 bases. V shed 4 bases and J 10 bases; nucleotides not matched to a gene: 11. Germline V gene sequence: CDR1 WSHSY, CDR2 SAAADI. The CDR3 covers 15 residues. CDR3 sequence (DNA): TGCGCCAGCAGTGGCTTGCGGGAGGGCCCTTTAGAGCAGTTCTTC. Its protein is CASSGLREGPLEQFF.

The CDR3 DNA is TGTGCCAGCAGCCCCGCGATGTGGTGTAGATGGCCCCAGCATTTT. Amino acid sequence: CASSPAMWCRWPQHF. V gene TRBV21-1 combines with J gene TRBJ1-5. TRBV21-1 counts as a pseudogene. This CDR3 contains 15 residues.

This chain connects TRBV3-1 (or the pseudogene TRBV3-2) to TRBJ2-5; 8 nucleotides line up with TRBD2. V lost 1 base and J lost 13; bases outside the gene matches: 5. Germline-derived CDR1 and CDR2 are LGHDT and YNNKEL (reference sequence). The CDR3 consists of 12 residues. CDR3 coding DNA: TGTGCCAGCAGCCAAGGGACCGGGACTAGGTACTTC. This gives the protein CASSQGTGTRYF.

The chain combines TRBV28 with TRBJ2-1, with TRBD2 matching over 8 bases. Trimming at V came to 5 bases and at J to 1 base, leaving 10 bases not matched to a gene. Germline CDR1 and CDR2: MDHEN and SYDVKM. CDR3 length equals 17 residues. The CDR3 spells CASSPRKGGGSYNEQFF. In DNA form, the CDR3 reads TGTGCCAGCAGTCCGCGTAAGGGCGGGGGGTCCTACAATGAGCAGTTCTTC.

The chain links TRBV28 to TRBJ2-3, with a weak D call TRBD1 (5 bases). There are 13 residues in the CDR3. The V and J ends lost 9 bases and 6 bases respectively, with 16 bases between them. Germline assignment: CDR1 MDHEN and CDR2 SYDVKM. This chain's CDR3 is CASCVAGSDTQYF. As DNA, the CDR3 is TGTGCCAGTTGCGTGGCAGGGTCGGATACGCAGTATTTT.

The chain links TRBV3-1 (or the pseudogene TRBV3-2) to TRBJ2-5; unclear D gene. Germline loops: CDR1 LGHDT, CDR2 YNNKEL (reference sequence). Deletions cut 0 bases from V and 6 bases from J, with 5 bases between. The CDR3 is made up of 12 amino acids. The CDR3, as DNA: TGTGCCAGCAGCCAAGAGAGTAAGACCCAGTACTTC. Translated: CASSQESKTQYF.

The genes are TRBV3-1 (or the pseudogene TRBV3-2) and TRBJ2-2; 12 bases agree with TRBD2. The junction had 5 bases not matched to a gene; V was cut back by 4 bases and J by 8 bases. The CDR3 covers 15 residues. Looked up from germline, CDR1 is LGHDT and CDR2 is YNNKEL (reference sequence). The CDR3 bases are TGTGCCAGCAGCCTCCGACTAGCGGGGGTTGGGGAGCTGTTTTTT. It codes for CASSLRLAGVGELFF.

The V call is TRBV3-1 (or the pseudogene TRBV3-2), the J call TRBJ2-7, with D possibly TRBD1 on 8 matching bases. Trimming cost V 4 bases and J 1 base, with 11 bases left between them. The CDR3 sequence is 14 residues long. Looked up from germline, CDR1 is LGHDT and CDR2 is YNNKEL (reference sequence). CDR3 in DNA: TGTGCCAGCAGCCTACAGGGGGGGTCCTACGAGCAGTACTTC. Its protein product is CASSLQGGSYEQYF.

The V and J genes are TRBV4-3 and TRBJ1-5; D possibly corresponds to TRBD1 (5 bases). This CDR3 is 16 amino acids long. Per the germline V gene, CDR1 is LGHNA and CDR2 is YSLEER. Trimming cost V 3 bases and J 4 bases, with 16 bases left between them. In nucleotides, the CDR3 is TGCGCCAGCAGCCAGACCCATACAGGATTTAATCAGCCCCAGCATTTT. Amino acid sequence: CASSQTHTGFNQPQHF.

The CDR3 sequence is CASSFGGRGSNQPQHF. The CDR3 DNA sequence: TGTGCCAGCAGCTTCGGAGGTCGTGGAAGCAATCAGCCCCAGCATTTT. The gene calls are TRBV5-4 and TRBJ1-5; D uncertain. V lost 2 bases and J lost 1, with 13 bases in between. The V gene's germline CDR1 is SGHNT and CDR2 YYREEE (reference sequence). There are 16 residues in the CDR3.

The gene calls are TRBV18 and TRBJ1-2; 7 nucleotides match TRBD1. Losses at the gene ends were 4 bases for V and 8 bases for J; bases not matched to a gene: 13. The CDR3 has 15 amino acids. The germline CDR1 and CDR2 sequences are KGHSH and LQKENI. The CDR3 bases are TGTGCCAGCTCACGAACGGAACAGGGGACTTTAGGCTACACCTTC. Translating gives CASSRTEQGTLGYTF.

J is TRBJ2-3 and V is TRBV6-2 or TRBV6-3; possibly TRBD1 for D (6 bases). The length of the CDR3 is 15 residues. Germline V CDR1 and CDR2: MNHEY, SVGEGT. V was trimmed by 1 base and J by 0 bases, leaving 8 bases between them. This chain's CDR3 is CASSYFQGSTDTQYF. The CDR3 coding sequence is TGTGCCAGCAGTTACTTCCAGGGGAGCACAGATACGCAGTATTTT.

The chain joins TRBV7-9 to TRBJ2-5; 9 bases match TRBD1. V was clipped by 2 bases and J by 5 bases; unmatched bases: 18. Germline V gives CDR1 SEHNR, CDR2 FQNEAQ (reference sequence). CDR3 length equals 19 residues. This CDR3 reads CASSLHTLTWDRVLETQYF. The CDR3 DNA reads TGTGCCAGCAGCTTACACACCTTAACGTGGGACAGGGTTCTGGAGACCCAGTACTTC.

The rearrangement uses TRBV2 and TRBJ1-2, with D perhaps matching TRBD1 (5 bases). V lost 4 bases and J lost 5, with 11 bases in between. The CDR3 totals 13 residues. CDR1 is SNHLY, CDR2 FYNNEI, per germline. CDR3 sequence reads: CASSAGTAYGYTF. CDR3 sequence (DNA): TGTGCCAGCAGTGCAGGGACTGCTTATGGCTACACCTTC.